This paragraph reports one T cell receptor (beta chain). V was clipped by 2 bases and J by 5 bases, with 13 bases between them. The germline gives CDR1 LGHNA, CDR2 YNFKEQ. The CDR3 runs 15 residues. The record originates from a study of blood T cell repertoires in COVID-19. Background on the study: Donors in the United States, Italy and Spain gave samples during acute or convalescent COVID-19. Nucleic acid was either cDNA or gDNA, and it came from T cells, B-cell-depleted T cells, or PBMCs.

Authors' methods: How many nucleated cells were present was estimated from reference gene primer amplification. Clones were sequenced by immunoSEQ multiplex PCR, and TCRdb holds only the in-frame ones, with some missing. That table is the source of V, J and clone size, and D and trimming were worked out from the DNA. The repertoire includes about 300,000 clones, about 83% of them detected once, and 1.2% sits in the top ten. This clonotype originated in a woman between 45 and 65 years old with acute or convalescent COVID-19. The chain links TRBV4-2 to TRBJ2-1, with D unresolved. Sequenced: peripheral blood. CDR3 in DNA: TGTGCCAGCAGCCAACCCGATTCGCCTAACAATGAGCAGTTCTTC. Encoded protein: CASSQPDSPNNEQFF.